The T cell receptor (beta chain) described here comes from a study of cytomegalovirus exposure and HLA in healthy donors. Overall study findings and caveats: Subsequent analysis showed first-cohort TCR clusters tending to co-occur in 120 validation repertoires.

Clones were sequenced by immunoSEQ multiplex PCR, and TCRdb holds only the in-frame ones, with some missing. Of tens of thousands of clones in the sample, 90% to 95% are singletons; the top ten hold 3% to 4.5%. Germline CDR1 and CDR2: SGHTA and FQGTGA. The ends lost 2 bases at V and 0 bases at J; junction bases unmatched: 3. The CDR3 runs to 17 residues. With regard to this clone: The target antigen is unknown.

This clonotype was sampled from a woman aged 30 to 39 in good health and CMV-seronegative. The chain recombines TRBV7-3 with TRBJ2-6; 8 bases line up with TRBD2. The material sequenced was PBMCs. In DNA form, the CDR3 reads TGTGCCAGCAGCTTACGGGAGGGGAACTCTGGGGCCAACGTCCTGACTTTC. This encodes CASSLREGNSGANVLTF.